This paragraph covers one T cell receptor beta chain sequence. Antigen: not known. The data were taken from a study of cytomegalovirus exposure and HLA in healthy donors. Broader study findings: When a later analysis compared HLA-associated TCR beta chains with equally common others, the HLA-associated chains turned out to be more clonally expanded and to have lower generation probabilities. Presence/absence analysis assumed near-uniform sequencing depth across donors. One cluster of highly shared sequence variants probably arose as a sequencing artifact.

In the PCR, 60 Vbeta and 13 Jbeta primers were used. Clones were sequenced by immunoSEQ multiplex PCR, and TCRdb holds only the in-frame ones, with some missing. In the table there are roughly 200,000 clones, 77% of which are singletons. This receptor was identified in a woman aged 25 to 39 in good health and CMV-seropositive. Sequences were obtained from PBMCs.

CDR3 protein: CASSLADRGRDYGYTF. CDR3 DNA sequence: TGCGCCAGCAGCCTGGCTGACAGGGGACGGGACTATGGCTACACCTTC. The chain uses TRBV5-1 and TRBJ1-2; 8 bases map to TRBD1. The CDR3 has 16 amino acids. Germline CDR1 is SGHRS and CDR2 is YFSETQ. Trimming took 4 bases from V and 3 from J; bases not matched to a gene: 11. The variable domain in full, with the rest retrieved from reference TRBV5-1 and TRBJ1-2, is KAGVTQTPRYLIKTRGQQVTLSCSPISGHRSVSWYQQTPGQGLQFLFEYFSETQRNKGNFPGRFSGRQFSNSRSEMNVSTLELGDSALYLCASSLADRGRDYGYTFGSGTRLTVV.